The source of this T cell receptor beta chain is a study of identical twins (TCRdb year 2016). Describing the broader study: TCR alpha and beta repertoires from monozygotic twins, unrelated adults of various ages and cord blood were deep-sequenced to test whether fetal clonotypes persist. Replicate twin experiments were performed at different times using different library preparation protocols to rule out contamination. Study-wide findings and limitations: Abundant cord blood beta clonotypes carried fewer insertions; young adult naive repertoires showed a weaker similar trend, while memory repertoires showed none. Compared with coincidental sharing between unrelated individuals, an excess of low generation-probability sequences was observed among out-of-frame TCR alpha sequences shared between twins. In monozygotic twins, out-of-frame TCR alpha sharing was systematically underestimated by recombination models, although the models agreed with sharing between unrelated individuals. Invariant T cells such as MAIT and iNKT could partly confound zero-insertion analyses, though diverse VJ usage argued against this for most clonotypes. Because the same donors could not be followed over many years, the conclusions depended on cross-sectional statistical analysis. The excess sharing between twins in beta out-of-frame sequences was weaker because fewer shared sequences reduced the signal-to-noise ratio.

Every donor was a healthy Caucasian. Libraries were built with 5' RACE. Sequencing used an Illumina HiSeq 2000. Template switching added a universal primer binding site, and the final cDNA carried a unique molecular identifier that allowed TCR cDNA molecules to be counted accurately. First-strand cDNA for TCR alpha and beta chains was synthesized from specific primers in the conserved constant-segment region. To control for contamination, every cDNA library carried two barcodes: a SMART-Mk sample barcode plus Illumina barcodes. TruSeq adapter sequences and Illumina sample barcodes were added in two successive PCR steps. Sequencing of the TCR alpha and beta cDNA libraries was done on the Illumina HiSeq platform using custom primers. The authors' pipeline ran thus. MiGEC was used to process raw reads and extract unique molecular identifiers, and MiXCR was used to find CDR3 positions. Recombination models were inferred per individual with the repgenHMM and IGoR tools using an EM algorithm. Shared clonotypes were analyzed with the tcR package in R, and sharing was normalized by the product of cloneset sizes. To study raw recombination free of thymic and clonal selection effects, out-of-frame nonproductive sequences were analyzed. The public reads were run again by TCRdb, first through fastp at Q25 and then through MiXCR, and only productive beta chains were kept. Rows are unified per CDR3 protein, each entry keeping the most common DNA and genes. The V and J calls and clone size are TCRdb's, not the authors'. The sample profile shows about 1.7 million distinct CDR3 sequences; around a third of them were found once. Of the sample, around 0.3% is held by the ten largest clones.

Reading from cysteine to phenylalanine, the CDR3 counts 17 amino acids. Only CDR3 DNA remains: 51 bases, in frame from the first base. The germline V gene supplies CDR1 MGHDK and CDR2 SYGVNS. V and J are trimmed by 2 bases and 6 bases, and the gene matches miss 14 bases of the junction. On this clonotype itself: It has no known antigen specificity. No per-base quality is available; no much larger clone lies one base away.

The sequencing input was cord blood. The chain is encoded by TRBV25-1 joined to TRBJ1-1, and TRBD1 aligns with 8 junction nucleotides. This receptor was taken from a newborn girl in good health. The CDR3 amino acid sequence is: CASSEISAGGLNAEAFF. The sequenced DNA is TGTGCCAGCAGTGAAATCTCCGCAGGGGGCCTTAACGCTGAAGCTTTCTTT.